This T cell receptor beta chain is from a study of blood T cell repertoires in COVID-19. Some clones are missing from TCRdb's copy, which holds only in-frame ones; the method was immunoSEQ multiplex PCR. The sample contains 200,000 to 250,000 clones, 70% to 85% of which appear only once. The CDR3 is 13 amino acids. Germline V gene sequence: CDR1 SGHNT, CDR2 YYREEE (reference sequence). V gave up 4 bases and J gave up 6 bases, with 13 bases separating them. In this sample, this clone turned up a few times. The rearrangement links TRBV5-4 to TRBJ1-2; D is unresolved. The clonotype was recovered from a man aged 45-60 years with active or convalescent COVID-19. Sequencing input: peripheral blood. The CDR3 region has the DNA TGTGCCAGCAGCCCCGCCGGCGGTCATGGCTACACCTTC. Amino acids: CASSPAGGHGYTF. The full variable domain, its missing parts supplied by reference TRBV5-4 and TRBJ1-2, is ETGVTQSPTHLIKTRGQQVTLRCSSQSGHNTVSWYQQALGQGPQFIFQYYREEENGRGNFPPRFSGLQFPNYSSELNVNALELDDSALYLCASSPAGGHGYTFGSGTRLTVV.